What follows are 3 T cell receptor beta chains derived from one specimen sequenced in a study of T cells after posttransplantation cyclophosphamide. Some clones are missing from TCRdb's copy, which holds only in-frame ones; the method was immunoSEQ multiplex PCR. The sample shows about 3,400 clones, about 80% of them seen only once. Sequenced: CD8+ T cells sorted from bone marrow. All receptors derive from a woman aged 55-70 years in good health, CMV-negative, and a related stem cell transplant donor.

About this clone: An end of the junction differs from the germline gene, which may be a read error. This chain uses TRBV7-7 with TRBJ2-1; D unresolved. The CDR3 is 14 residues long. From germline, CDR1 is SSHAT and CDR2 FNYEAQ (reference sequence). The CDR3 DNA follows: TGTGCTAGCAGCTTAAGCCTAGTACACAATGAGCAGTTCTTC. Its translation is CASSLSLVHNEQFF.

This chain connects TRBV5-8 to TRBJ2-4; possibly TRBD1 for D (5 bases). CDR1 and CDR2 from the germline V gene are SGHTS and YDEGEE. CDR3 length: 16 residues. Trimming removed 4 bases at V and 0 bases at J, with 14 bases between. Here the CDR3 DNA reads TGTGCCAGCAGCGTGGCAGGGTTCCTAGCCAAAAACATTCAGTACTTC. Its protein product is CASSVAGFLAKNIQYF. Full variable domain (rest looked up from reference TRBV5-8 and TRBJ2-4): EAGVTQSPTHLIKTRGQQATLRCSPISGHTSVYWYQQALGLGLQFLLWYDEGEERNRGNFPPRFSGRQFPNYSSELNVNALELEDSALYLCASSVAGFLAKNIQYFGAGTRLSVL.

The genes are TRBV11-1 and TRBJ2-1; 7 nucleotides match TRBD2. The CDR3 has 14 residues. Per germline, CDR1 SGHAT and CDR2 FQDESV (reference sequence). The V segment lost 0 bases and the J segment 9 bases; nucleotides outside the gene matches: 5. For the CDR3, the DNA is TGTGCCAGCAGCTTAGCGCTTTGGGGGGGTGAGCAGTTCTTC. It yields the protein CASSLALWGGEQFF.